Each of the 15 T cell receptor beta chains below was sequenced from the same sample in a study of regulatory T cells in long-lasting Graves disease. Assembly of TCR beta libraries relied on iRepertoire HTBI primers together with Arm-PCR of CDR3 regions. One entry per CDR3 protein results from TCRdb running MiXCR on the multiplex PCR reads. The table records 420,000 or so distinct CDR3 sequences, about a sixth of them present only once. Stated time point: newly diagnosed GD, antithyroid drugs for less than 3 months. With RNA extracted from PBMCs as input, the TCR library was made. A further study also used this sample, focusing on T cells in Graves' hyperthyroidism and ophthalmopathy.

The source material was peripheral blood mononuclear cells (PBMCs), sampled at new diagnosis, from a patient treated with antithyroid drugs. These receptors were taken from a woman between 18 and 29 years old with Graves disease.

This clonotype was seen ten or more times. The V and J genes are TRBV28 and TRBJ2-5; TRBD1 might be the D (7 bases). The germline V gene encodes CDR1 MDHEN and CDR2 SYDVKM. This CDR3 contains 18 residues. Between the trimmed V and J ends, which lost 2 bases and 2 bases, there was a span of 21 bases. CDR3 sequence: CASSLRQGRREWQETQYF. The CDR3, as DNA: TGTGCCAGCAGTTTAAGACAGGGACGGCGGGAATGGCAAGAGACCCAGTACTTC. Drawing the rest from reference TRBV28 and TRBJ2-5, the complete variable domain is DVKVTQSSRYLVKRTGEKVFLECVQDMDHENMFWYRQDPGLGLRLIYFSYDVKMKEKGDIPEGYSVSREKKERFSLILESASTNQTSMYLCASSLRQGRREWQETQYFGPGTRLLVL.

This clonotype was found many times. This rearrangement joins TRBV20-1 to TRBJ2-1; 7 positions agree with TRBD2. J was trimmed by 8 bases and V by 6 bases; bases with no gene match: 13. The CDR3 loop spans 14 amino acids. CDR1 DFQATT and CDR2 SNEGSKA come from the germline V gene (reference sequence). The CDR3 nucleotides are TGCAGTGCAAGTTATGGACTAGTTGGGGATGAGCAGTTCTTC. This encodes CSASYGLVGDEQFF.

This clonotype was seen ten or more times. The rearrangement links TRBV27 to TRBJ1-1; TRBD1 agrees at 7 bases. Unmatched junction bases numbered 7, after V lost 1 base and J lost 11 bases. The germline V gene has CDR1 MNHEY and CDR2 SMNVEV (reference sequence). This CDR3 region has 13 residues. CDR3 DNA sequence: TGTGCCAGCAGTTTATTGGACAGGTCGTACGCTTTCTTT. Residues: CASSLLDRSYAFF.

Comment on this clonotype: One end of the junction is discordant with germline, which a read error may explain. This CDR3 reads CASTEQGLNTGAFF. The CDR3 DNA is TGTGCCAGCACCGAACAGGGATTAAACACTGGAGCTTTCTTT. The chain carries TRBV7-9 and TRBJ1-1; tentative D call: TRBD1 (6 bases). The V gene's germline CDR1 is SEHNR and CDR2 FQNEAQ (reference sequence). This CDR3 has 14 residues.

The chain couples TRBV5-1 to TRBJ2-1, with D hard to call. The CDR3 covers 14 residues. Germline CDR1 SGHRS, CDR2 YFSETQ. V was pared by 4 bases and J by 7 bases, with 15 bases between. The CDR3 loop is CASSVAASGNEQFF. In nucleotides, the CDR3 is TGCGCCAGCAGCGTGGCAGCGTCCGGGAATGAGCAGTTCTTC. Full variable domain (missing parts from reference TRBV5-1 and TRBJ2-1): KAGVTQTPRYLIKTRGQQVTLSCSPISGHRSVSWYQQTPGQGLQFLFEYFSETQRNKGNFPGRFSGRQFSNSRSEMNVSTLELGDSALYLCASSVAASGNEQFFGPGTRLTVL.

This clonotype showed up many times. The J gene is TRBJ1-5, the V gene TRBV2, with D perhaps TRBD1 (5 bases). The V end lost 6 bases, the J end lost 7 bases, and 16 bases lay between the germline ends. Looked up from germline, CDR1 is SNHLY and CDR2 is FYNNEI. The CDR3 is 14 residues long. The CDR3 DNA reads as TGTGCCAGCAGGGTATCACGGGGCGGCCAGCCCCAGCATTTT. Protein sequence: CASRVSRGGQPQHF.

As regards this clonotype: Possible read error: a much larger clone is one base away. The chain recombines TRBV12-3 or TRBV12-4 with TRBJ1-1; D might be TRBD1 (5 bases). The V and J ends lost 7 bases and 3 bases respectively, with 15 bases between them. The CDR3 runs 14 residues. The CDR3 region has the DNA TGTGCCAGCACCCGCGCAGGGTTCCACACTGAAGCTTTCTTT. Residues: CASTRAGFHTEAFF.

The chain couples TRBV3-1 to TRBJ2-3, with D possibly matching TRBD2 (5 bases). Trimming pared 3 bases from V and 1 base from J, leaving 17 bases between. Germline values: CDR1 LGHDT, CDR2 YNNKEL (reference sequence). The CDR3 totals 17 residues. The CDR3 region is CASSHQEKTSGTDTQYF. CDR3 nucleotides: TGTGCCAGCAGCCACCAGGAAAAAACTAGTGGCACAGATACGCAGTATTTT.

V is TRBV15 and J is TRBJ1-5, with 7 positions matching TRBD1. The CDR3 runs 16 residues. V dropped 2 bases and J dropped 5; count of bases not matched to a gene: 9. Germline V CDR1 and CDR2: LNHNV, YYDKDF (reference sequence). CDR3: CATSRLIRGGDQPQHF. CDR3 in DNA: TGTGCCACCAGCAGATTGATCAGGGGGGGGGATCAGCCCCAGCATTTT.

This clonotype was seen more than once but under ten times. The genes are TRBV12-3 or TRBV12-4 and TRBJ1-2; D perhaps matches TRBD1 (5 bases). There are 13 residues in the CDR3. Trimming shortened V by 1 base and J by 7 bases, and 10 bases separated the two germline ends. The CDR3 coding sequence is TGTGCCAGCAGTTTAGGGCAGGGTGGTGGCTACACCTTC. This translates into CASSLGQGGGYTF.

J is TRBJ2-1 and V is TRBV29-1; D is ambiguous. Germline values: CDR1 SQVTM, CDR2 ANQGSEA. V was pared by 7 bases and J by 4 bases, with 11 bases between. This CDR3 is built from 12 residues. For the CDR3, the DNA is TGCAGCGCAGAAACGGAATACAATGAGCAGTTCTTC. Translating it yields CSAETEYNEQFF.

In this sample, this clonotype turned up a few times. The V and J genes are TRBV12-3 or TRBV12-4 and TRBJ2-1; D uncertain. Trimming stripped 5 bases from V and 0 bases from J, with 11 bases between. The CDR3 has 15 residues. CDR3 sequence reads: CASSLHQDSYNEQFF. The CDR3 DNA reads as TGTGCCAGCAGTCTGCACCAAGACTCCTACAATGAGCAGTTCTTC.

This clonotype was recorded at least ten times. The chain joins TRBV20-1 to TRBJ2-1, with TRBD2 identical over 11 bases. Germline CDR1 reads DFQATT; CDR2 reads SNEGSKA (reference sequence). Trimming at V came to 4 bases and at J to 7 bases, leaving 18 bases not matched to a gene. The CDR3 totals 18 residues. CDR3 loop: CSAISLGSSGGIRNEQFF. The CDR3 coding sequence is TGCAGTGCTATTTCCCTTGGGTCTAGCGGGGGGATCCGAAATGAGCAGTTCTTC.

This clonotype was detected many times. The chain recombines TRBV28 with TRBJ2-1, with D perhaps TRBD1 (5 bases). The CDR3 length is 14 residues. Germline values: CDR1 MDHEN, CDR2 SYDVKM. Trimming removed 6 bases at V and 4 bases at J, with 13 bases between. The CDR3 sequence: CASRKTVSYNEQFF. The CDR3 DNA is TGTGCCAGCAGGAAGACAGTTAGTTACAATGAGCAGTTCTTC.

This clonotype was detected only a few times. The chain employs TRBV25-1 and TRBJ2-1, with D possibly matching TRBD2 (5 bases). V lost 5 bases, J lost 9 bases, and 17 bases lay in between. CDR1 and CDR2 from the germline V gene are MGHDK and SYGVNS. This CDR3 spans 14 amino acids. The CDR3 nucleotides are TGTGCCAGCAGTATCCCTAGCTCCTCGGGTGAGCAGTTCTTC. Translated, it gives CASSIPSSSGEQFF.